Listed here are 18 T cell receptor beta chains from one sample, sequenced in a study of cytomegalovirus exposure and HLA in healthy donors. This PCR relied on a set of 60 Vbeta primers and 13 Jbeta primers. Data came from immunoSEQ multiplex PCR; TCRdb stores just in-frame clones and leaves some out. Seen here are some 190,000 clones, roughly 80% observed once, and the top ten hold less than 2%. The sequenced sample consisted of PBMCs. The source is a man between 35 and 55 years old in good health and CMV-seronegative.

J is TRBJ2-2 and V is TRBV9; D is unresolved. Per germline, CDR1 SGDLS and CDR2 YYNGEE. Trimming shortened V by 0 bases and J by 3 bases, and 12 bases separated the two germline ends. CDR3 size: 16 residues. The CDR3 reads CASSVVQVGYTGELFF. The CDR3 DNA sequence: TGTGCCAGCAGCGTAGTCCAGGTCGGCTACACCGGGGAGCTGTTTTTT.

About this clone itself: Relative to the germline gene, one junction end is altered; a read error may explain this. The chain carries TRBV28 and TRBJ1-1, with D perhaps matching TRBD1 (6 bases). CDR3 length: 13 residues. Per germline, CDR1 MDHEN and CDR2 SYDVKM. The CDR3 nucleotides read TGTGCCAGCAGTTTAGGGGGGGCCCCCCGGAGTCACTTT. Residues: CASSLGGAPRSHF. Using reference TRBV28 and TRBJ1-1 for the parts outside the CDR3, the full variable domain is DVKVTQSSRYLVKRTGEKVFLECVQDMDHENMFWYRQDPGLGLRLIYFSYDVKMKEKGDIPEGYSVSREKKERFSLILESASTNQTSMYLCASSLGGAPRSHFGQGTRLTVV.

The chain carries TRBV30 and TRBJ2-5; 8 bases agree with TRBD2. Germline CDR1 GTSNPN, CDR2 SVGIG (reference sequence). The J segment lost 4 bases and the V segment lost 4 bases, leaving 8 bases of the junction unmatched. The CDR3 extends over 14 amino acids. For the CDR3, the DNA is TGTGCCTGGACCCCGGCGGGAGGTAGAGAGACCCAGTACTTC. This translates into CAWTPAGGRETQYF.

This clone was observed a handful of times. The chain is built from TRBV7-2 and TRBJ2-5; D is possibly TRBD1 (6 bases). Looked up from germline, CDR1 is SGHTA and CDR2 is FQGNSA. The V end was cut by 1 base, the J end by 5 bases, with 11 bases between. This CDR3 has 14 residues. In nucleotides, the CDR3 is TGTGCCAGCAGCTTAGGTACAGGGAAGGAGACCCAGTACTTC. Translation: CASSLGTGKETQYF.

CDR3 bases: TGTGCCAGCAGTTACAGGGGGCATTGGGGCTACACCTTC. Protein: CASSYRGHWGYTF. The gene calls are TRBV6-5 and TRBJ1-2, with 7 bases fitting TRBD1. V shed 2 bases and J 8 bases; nucleotides not matched to a gene: 5. Germline V lookup: CDR1 MNHEY, CDR2 SVGAGI. This CDR3 is 13 amino acids long.

The rearrangement links TRBV19 to TRBJ2-3; no definite D call. This CDR3 region has 10 residues. Germline-derived CDR1 and CDR2 are LNHDA and SQIVND (reference sequence). Deletions cut 10 bases from V and 6 bases from J, with 8 bases between. CDR3 coding DNA: TGTGCCACCGCCCGGGATACGCAGTATTTT. As protein: CATARDTQYF.

This clone was counted a few times. The V gene is TRBV5-4, the J gene TRBJ2-5; TRBD2 matches 8 bases. Looked up from germline, CDR1 is SGHNT and CDR2 is YYREEE (reference sequence). CDR3 length: 14 amino acids. V gave up 1 base and J gave up 5 bases; unmatched junction bases: 4. Written as DNA, the CDR3 is TGTGCCAGCAGCTTGAAGGGGACTAGTGAGACCCAGTACTTC. Amino acid sequence: CASSLKGTSETQYF.

Concerning this clone itself: This same CDR3 is encoded by further DNA sequences in the sample. The chain combines TRBV11-2 with TRBJ2-3; D is undetermined. CDR1 is SGHAT and CDR2 is FQNNGV in the germline V gene. This CDR3 region has 12 residues. Trimming shortened V by 1 base and J by 5 bases, and 4 bases separated the two germline ends. Written as DNA, the CDR3 is TGTGCCAGCAGCTTAGCAGGAGATACGCAGTATTTT. Protein sequence: CASSLAGDTQYF.

The gene calls are TRBV5-5 and TRBJ2-7; maybe TRBD2 (5 bases). The CDR3 spans 15 residues. V dropped 0 bases and J dropped 3 bases, with 13 bases sitting between them. Germline lookup yields CDR1 SGHKS and CDR2 YYEKEE (reference sequence). The CDR3, as DNA: TGTGCCAGCAGCTTGGTGGTCGTCGGAGGCTACGAGCAGTACTTC. This codes for CASSLVVVGGYEQYF. Filled out from reference TRBV5-5 and TRBJ2-7, the complete variable domain reads DAGVTQSPTHLIKTRGQQVTLRCSPISGHKSVSWYQQVLGQGPQFIFQYYEKEERGRGNFPDRFSARQFPNYSSELNVNALLLGDSALYLCASSLVVVGGYEQYFGPGTRLTVT.

The chain employs TRBV7-2 and TRBJ1-2; possible D gene TRBD1, 6 bases. V shed 5 bases and J shed 7 bases, with 14 bases lying between them. The CDR3 runs to 13 residues. Germline V gene lookup returns CDR1 SGHTA and CDR2 FQGNSA. CDR3 protein: CASSHQGSGGYTF. In DNA form, the CDR3 reads TGTGCCAGCAGCCACCAGGGGAGTGGTGGCTACACCTTC. Complete variable domain (other parts from reference TRBV7-2 and TRBJ1-2): GAGVSQSPSNKVTEKGKDVELRCDPISGHTALYWYRQSLGQGLEFLIYFQGNSAPDKSGLPSDRFSAERTGGSVSTLTIQRTQQEDSAVYLCASSHQGSGGYTFGSGTRLTVV.

The genes are TRBV7-2 and TRBJ1-2, with D perhaps matching TRBD1 (5 bases). Germline-derived CDR1 and CDR2 are SGHTA and FQGNSA. CDR3 size: 14 residues. Trimming took 2 bases from V and 4 from J, leaving 11 bases between them. This CDR3 reads CASSLPGHFYGYTF. In DNA, the CDR3 is TGTGCCAGCAGCTTACCCGGACATTTCTATGGCTACACCTTC.

Here the CDR3 DNA reads TGTGCCAGCAGTGAAGAGGGACTCCCGGGAGAGACCCAGTACTTC. Translating it yields CASSEEGLPGETQYF. This chain links TRBV2 with TRBJ2-5; perhaps TRBD2 as D (6 bases). V gave up 1 base and J gave up 4 bases, with 13 bases separating them. Germline CDR1 SNHLY, CDR2 FYNNEI. The CDR3 is 15 amino acids. The variable domain in full, completed from reference TRBV2 and TRBJ2-5, reads EPEVTQTPSHQVTQMGQEVILRCVPISNHLYFYWYRQILGQKVEFLVSFYNNEISEKSEIFDDQFSVERPDGSNFTLKIRSTKLEDSAMYFCASSEEGLPGETQYFGPGTRLLVL.

Here the CDR3 DNA reads TGTGCCAGCAGCTTTAGCCCGGACAGGTTGTACGAGCAGTACTTC. Translating gives CASSFSPDRLYEQYF. The chain couples TRBV11-2 to TRBJ2-7; 7 bases are a match to TRBD1. The junction had 9 bases not matched to a gene; V was cut back by 3 bases and J by 4 bases. Germline values: CDR1 SGHAT, CDR2 FQNNGV. The CDR3 is made up of 15 amino acids. The variable domain in full, completed from reference TRBV11-2 and TRBJ2-7, reads EAGVAQSPRYKIIEKRQSVAFWCNPISGHATLYWYQQILGQGPKLLIQFQNNGVVDDSQLPKDRFSAERLKGVDSTLKIQPAKLEDSAVYLCASSFSPDRLYEQYFGPGTRLTVT.

The chain uses TRBV21-1 and TRBJ2-3; the D call of TRBD2 is as the table states it, not checked on the DNA. TRBV21-1 represents a pseudogene. The length of the CDR3 is 20 residues. The CDR3 region has the DNA TGTGCCAGACCCACCGGCGGACTAGCGGGGGGCAACGAGGGCACAGATACGCAGTATTTT. Translating gives CARPTGGLAGGNEGTDTQYF.

The V and J genes are TRBV25-1 and TRBJ2-7; D not certain. Germline V CDR1 and CDR2: MGHDK, SYGVNS. V gave up 3 bases and J gave up 5 bases, with 17 bases separating them. The CDR3 runs to 15 residues. The CDR3 coding sequence is TGTGCCAGCAGTGACCTACAGAACGGTCTTGACGAGCAGTACTTC. This encodes CASSDLQNGLDEQYF.

This chain uses TRBV25-1 with TRBJ2-7, with unresolved D. CDR3 length equals 13 residues. Germline-derived CDR1 and CDR2 are MGHDK and SYGVNS. Trimming removed 4 bases at V and 7 bases at J, with 14 bases between. The CDR3 reads CASSAAVYGEQYF. The CDR3 nucleotides read TGTGCCAGCAGTGCGGCGGTATACGGGGAGCAGTACTTC.

Concerning this clone itself: This CDR3 is also generated by other DNA sequences in the sample. This chain joins TRBV7-2 and TRBJ2-1; maybe TRBD2 (6 bases). Trimming left V 3 bases short and J 6 bases short, with 6 bases between. The CDR3 covers 12 residues. Germline V CDR1 and CDR2: SGHTA, FQGNSA. The CDR3 loop is CASSLTSNEQFF. The CDR3 DNA is TGTGCCAGCAGCTTGACTAGCAATGAGCAGTTCTTC.

The genes are TRBV6-5 and TRBJ1-2; the match to TRBD1 covers 11 bases. The CDR3 length is 13 residues. V lost 4 bases, J lost 6 bases, and 1 base stayed unmatched. Germline CDR1 and CDR2: MNHEY and SVGAGI. For the CDR3, the DNA is TGTGCCAGCAGTTTGGACAGGGGGCATGGCTACACCTTC. It translates to CASSLDRGHGYTF.